The next 19 T cell receptor beta chains were all read from a single sample in a study of T cells in Graves' hyperthyroidism and ophthalmopathy. Amplified regions were TCR beta CDR3 sequences from RNA transcripts. With the HTBI primer set, the TCR CDR3 went through a first round of RT-PCR. A single record per CDR3 protein comes from TCRdb applying MiXCR to the multiplex PCR reads. The table has fewer than 400,000 distinct CDR3 sequences, 15% to 18% seen once; the top ten hold approximately 30%. Sequenced material: blood. The receptors derive from a young woman with Graves' hyperthyroidism that later progressed to Graves' ophthalmopathy.

The chain employs TRBV3-1 and TRBJ2-7; TRBD1 agrees at 10 bases. With V trimmed by 5 bases and J by 7 bases, 11 bases remained unmatched. CDR1 LGHDT and CDR2 YNNKEL come from the germline V gene (reference sequence). There are 15 residues in the CDR3. The CDR3 region is CASSFTGTGAREQYF. The DNA for the CDR3 is TGTGCCAGCAGCTTCACCGGGACAGGGGCTAGAGAGCAGTACTTC.

This clonotype was picked up many times. The genes are TRBV12-3 or TRBV12-4 and TRBJ2-3, with no clear D. V lost 4 bases and J lost 2, with 16 bases in between. The CDR3 is 16 residues long. The CDR3 DNA follows: TGTGCCAGCAGTTCCCTCTTTGAGGAATACACAGATACGCAGTATTTT. Translation gives CASSSLFEEYTDTQYF.

This clonotype was seen many times. The chain joins TRBV7-2 to TRBJ2-1, with 8 bases fitting TRBD2. From germline, CDR1 is SGHTA and CDR2 FQGNSA. Unmatched junction bases numbered 7, after V lost 4 bases and J lost 2 bases. The CDR3 consists of 16 residues. CDR3 region: CASSYAGGRAYNEQFF. The CDR3 region has the DNA TGTGCCAGCAGCTACGCGGGAGGACGGGCCTACAATGAGCAGTTCTTC. Supplemented by reference TRBV7-2 and TRBJ2-1, the full variable domain reads GAGVSQSPSNKVTEKGKDVELRCDPISGHTALYWYRQSLGQGLEFLIYFQGNSAPDKSGLPSDRFSAERTGGSVSTLTIQRTQQEDSAVYLCASSYAGGRAYNEQFFGPGTRLTVL.

This clonotype was observed at least ten times. V is TRBV30 and J is TRBJ1-1; 7 bases fit TRBD1. There are 13 residues in the CDR3. In germline, CDR1 is GTSNPN, CDR2 SVGIG (reference sequence). V dropped 2 bases and J dropped 3; count of bases not matched to a gene: 3. CDR3 region: CAWSPQGDTEAFF. The CDR3 region has the DNA TGTGCCTGGAGTCCGCAGGGGGACACTGAAGCTTTCTTT.

The chain has TRBV19 and TRBJ2-7, with D perhaps matching TRBD1 (6 bases). Germline CDR1 reads LNHDA; CDR2 reads SQIVND (reference sequence). V was trimmed by 7 bases and J by 1 base, leaving 14 bases between them. This CDR3 has 14 residues. In nucleotides, the CDR3 is TGTGCCAGTAAGGCGACAGGAAAATCCTACGAGCAGTACTTC. It specifies CASKATGKSYEQYF. Drawing the rest from reference TRBV19 and TRBJ2-7, the complete variable domain is DGGITQSPKYLFRKEGQNVTLSCEQNLNHDAMYWYRQDPGQGLRLIYYSQIVNDFQKGDIAEGYSVSREKKESFPLTVTSAQKNPTAFYLCASKATGKSYEQYFGPGTRLTVT.

The chain is built from TRBV10-3 and TRBJ2-2; D is possibly TRBD2 (7 bases). Germline V lookup: CDR1 ENHRY, CDR2 SYGVKD. This CDR3 has 15 amino acids. The V end was cut by 11 bases, the J end by 1 base, with 17 bases between. The CDR3 loop reads CASLGASGNTGELFF. DNA for the CDR3: TGTGCCTCTCTGGGGGCTAGCGGGAACACCGGGGAGCTGTTTTTT.

The chain has TRBV25-1 and TRBJ2-1; 7 bases agree with TRBD2. The J segment lost 6 bases and the V segment lost 6 bases, leaving 8 bases of the junction unmatched. This CDR3 comprises 14 residues. The germline CDR1 and CDR2 sequences are MGHDK and SYGVNS. The CDR3 sequence: CASSLRGGSNEQFF. CDR3 nucleotide sequence: TGTGCCAGCAGCTTACGCGGGGGAAGCAATGAGCAGTTCTTC.

The table lists this clonotype with many counts. The DNA of the CDR3 is TGCAGTGCTAGAGAGAGCCACAAAACTACCCCACCCACAGATACGCAGTATTTT. Protein: CSARESHKTTPPTDTQYF. The chain joins TRBV20-1 to TRBJ2-3; D call uncertain. The CDR3 runs to 18 residues. Germline-derived CDR1 and CDR2 are DFQATT and SNEGSKA (reference sequence). The germline V and J ends were trimmed by 0 bases and 2 bases, with 21 bases remaining between them.

The table lists this clonotype with many counts. This chain uses TRBV28 with TRBJ1-2; D might be TRBD1 (5 bases). The length of the CDR3 is 13 residues. Trimming took off 2 bases at V and 3 bases at J, with 7 bases between the two ends. Germline-derived CDR1 and CDR2 are MDHEN and SYDVKM. The CDR3 region is CASSLPRDYGYTF. CDR3 nucleotides: TGTGCCAGCAGTTTACCCAGGGACTATGGCTACACCTTC.

This rearrangement joins TRBV3-1 to TRBJ2-5, with 9 nucleotides matching TRBD2. V gave up 5 bases and J gave up 7 bases; unmatched junction bases: 14. From germline, CDR1 is LGHDT and CDR2 YNNKEL (reference sequence). The CDR3 consists of 16 residues. CDR3 coding DNA: TGTGCCAGCAGCAAAGGACTAGCGCAGAATAGCGGGACCCAGTACTTC. Translating gives CASSKGLAQNSGTQYF.

This chain connects TRBV19 to TRBJ2-7, with D unresolved. Germline V gives CDR1 LNHDA, CDR2 SQIVND (reference sequence). This CDR3 region has 15 residues. Trimming shortened V by 1 base and J by 0 bases, and 10 bases separated the two germline ends. CDR3 DNA sequence: TGTGCCAGTAGTATAGGTGGTGGCAGCTCCTACGAGCAGTACTTC. Protein product: CASSIGGGSSYEQYF.

This clonotype was seen many times. V and J are TRBV20-1 and TRBJ1-1; unclear D gene. Trimming cost V 2 bases and J 1 base, with 17 bases left between them. The germline V gene has CDR1 DFQATT and CDR2 SNEGSKA (reference sequence). The CDR3 consists of 16 residues. CDR3 DNA sequence: TGCAGTGCTAGAAGCCGGCGGGGAGGCTCGAACACTGAAGCTTTCTTT. Residues: CSARSRRGGSNTEAFF.

This clonotype occurred once. V is TRBV3-2 and J is TRBJ2-3; TRBD2, as called in the table, went unchecked against the DNA. TRBV3-2 is an annotated pseudogene. The CDR3 totals 16 residues. The CDR3, as DNA: TGTGCCAGCAGCCAAGAAGTCCGGCTAGCGGGAGATACGCAGTATTTT. Protein product: CASSQEVRLAGDTQYF.

This chain uses TRBV18 with TRBJ2-2; tentatively, D is TRBD1 (6 bases). The V end lost 0 bases, the J end lost 3 bases, and 11 bases lay between the germline ends. The germline V gene encodes CDR1 KGHSH and CDR2 LQKENI. This CDR3 has 16 residues. The CDR3 coding sequence is TGTGCCAGCTCACCACCGTACAGGGTGGACACCGGGGAGCTGTTTTTT. Residues: CASSPPYRVDTGELFF.

This clonotype has a handful of counts. This rearrangement joins TRBV30 to TRBJ1-6; possible D gene TRBD1, 6 bases. V shed 6 bases and J shed 1 base, with 10 bases lying between them. This CDR3 is 14 amino acids long. Germline V gene sequence: CDR1 GTSNPN, CDR2 SVGIG (reference sequence). The CDR3 loop is CACDRRSYNSPLHF. In DNA form, the CDR3 reads TGTGCCTGCGACAGGAGATCCTATAATTCACCCCTCCACTTT.

This clonotype was detected a few times. The CDR3 DNA is TGCAGCGTTGTTCGGGGGACAGGGGGCTTCACCGGGGAGCTGTTTTTT. Its protein is CSVVRGTGGFTGELFF. The J gene is TRBJ2-2, the V gene TRBV29-1; TRBD1 matches 12 bases. The CDR3 is 16 amino acids. Germline assignment: CDR1 SQVTM and CDR2 ANQGSEA. V trimming: 4 bases; J trimming: 4 bases; junction bases outside the gene matches: 7.

This chain connects TRBV6-1 to TRBJ2-5; D is perhaps TRBD1 or TRBD2 (5 bases each). Germline V CDR1 and CDR2: MNHNS, SASEGT. The V gene lost 5 bases and the J gene lost 3 bases, with 7 bases spanning the gap. The CDR3 contains 12 residues. This CDR3 reads CASSWGKETQYF. CDR3 DNA sequence: TGTGCCAGCAGTTGGGGGAAAGAGACCCAGTACTTC.

There are many counts of this clonotype. The rearrangement joins TRBV6-5 to TRBJ2-3; D may be TRBD2 (5 bases). The CDR3 covers 14 residues. CDR1 is MNHEY and CDR2 is SVGAGI in the germline V gene. Trimming stripped 0 bases from V and 6 bases from J, with 10 bases between. CDR3: CASSYSLDSDTQYF. The DNA for the CDR3 is TGTGCCAGCAGTTACTCCTTGGACTCTGATACGCAGTATTTT.

This clonotype has a handful of counts. The chain couples TRBV3-1 to TRBJ2-1; 7 bases agree with TRBD1. The ends lost 4 bases at V and 2 bases at J; junction bases unmatched: 2. Germline CDR1 and CDR2: LGHDT and YNNKEL (reference sequence). The CDR3 sequence is 14 residues long. The CDR3 here is CASSPTGTYNEQFF. CDR3 nucleotide sequence: TGTGCCAGCAGCCCGACAGGGACCTACAATGAGCAGTTCTTC.